This is a list of T cell receptor beta chains from one sample in a study of blood T cells in healthy people across ages. TCRdb redid the calling of the 5' RACE reads with MiXCR, one entry per CDR3 protein. The sample consists of about 780,000 distinct CDR3 sequences, 55% to 65% of them appearing once. The specimen sequenced was blood. The origin of the receptors is a man aged 25 to 40 in good health. Each CDR3 is given with its conserved first and last residue. Each record gives: V gene, D gene, J gene, CDR3 length, clone size, CDR3 protein, CDR3 DNA. D genes are given only for firm matches. Clone size is stated in some rows and not others, as once, few, many or a class when expanded.

v_call: TRBV20-1
d_call: -
j_call: TRBJ2-7
cdr3_length: 11
clone_size: once
cdr3_aa: CSAREWPEQYF
cdr3_nt: TGCAGTGCTAGAGAGTGGCCCGAGCAGTACTTC

v_call: TRBV28
d_call: -
j_call: TRBJ1-6
cdr3_length: 19
clone_size: -
cdr3_aa: CASSPSAVSRVSYNSPLHF
cdr3_nt: TGTGCCAGCAGTCCCAGTGCGGTTAGCAGGGTCTCCTATAATTCACCCCTCCACTTT

v_call: TRBV6-1
d_call: -
j_call: TRBJ2-1
cdr3_length: 15
clone_size: -
cdr3_aa: CASSEEFGGSNELFF
cdr3_nt: TGTGCCAGCAGTGAAGAGTTTGGGGGTTCGAATGAGCTGTTCTTC

v_call: TRBV9
d_call: -
j_call: TRBJ2-7
cdr3_length: 15
clone_size: few
cdr3_aa: CASSPRSGDGYEQYF
cdr3_nt: TGTGCCAGCAGCCCCCGGTCAGGGGACGGCTACGAGCAGTACTTC

v_call: TRBV29-1
d_call: -
j_call: TRBJ2-3
cdr3_length: 15
clone_size: few
cdr3_aa: CSVPPPGHLTDTQYF
cdr3_nt: TGCAGCGTTCCCCCTCCGGGACACCTCACAGATACGCAGTATTTT

v_call: TRBV7-2
d_call: -
j_call: TRBJ2-7
cdr3_length: 15
clone_size: -
cdr3_aa: CASSLLGRDINEQYF
cdr3_nt: TGTGCCAGCAGCTTATTAGGCAGGGATATTAACGAGCAGTACTTC

v_call: TRBV15
d_call: -
j_call: TRBJ2-3
cdr3_length: 16
clone_size: -
cdr3_aa: CATSRVTGRSTDTQYF
cdr3_nt: TGTGCCACCAGCAGAGTAACAGGGCGTTCCACAGATACGCAGTATTTT

v_call: TRBV27
d_call: -
j_call: TRBJ1-2
cdr3_length: 13
clone_size: few
cdr3_aa: CASSFGQNYGYTF
cdr3_nt: TGTGCCAGCAGTTTCGGGCAGAATTATGGCTACACCTTC

v_call: TRBV16
d_call: -
j_call: TRBJ2-7
cdr3_length: 15
clone_size: once
cdr3_aa: CASSQGPMGSYEQYF
cdr3_nt: TGTGCCAGCAGCCAAGGCCCCATGGGCTCCTACGAGCAGTACTTC

v_call: TRBV20-1
d_call: TRBD2
j_call: TRBJ2-1
cdr3_length: 13
clone_size: -
cdr3_aa: CSARGAGSNEQFF
cdr3_nt: TGCAGTGCTAGAGGAGCGGGGTCTAATGAGCAGTTCTTC

v_call: TRBV5-1
d_call: -
j_call: TRBJ2-1
cdr3_length: 14
clone_size: -
cdr3_aa: CASSFSDSYNEQFF
cdr3_nt: TGCGCCAGCAGCTTTTCGGACAGCTACAATGAGCAGTTCTTC

v_call: TRBV2
d_call: TRBD1
j_call: TRBJ1-2
cdr3_length: 16
clone_size: -
cdr3_aa: CASSGELTGPNYGYTF
cdr3_nt: TGTGCCAGCAGTGGCGAATTGACAGGGCCCAACTATGGCTACACCTTC

v_call: TRBV12-3/TRBV12-4
d_call: -
j_call: TRBJ1-5
cdr3_length: 12
clone_size: many
cdr3_aa: CASSSLGQPQHF
cdr3_nt: TGTGCCAGCAGTTCACTTGGCCAGCCCCAGCATTTT

v_call: TRBV28
d_call: TRBD1
j_call: TRBJ2-4
cdr3_length: 14
clone_size: -
cdr3_aa: CASSWDRGKNIQYF
cdr3_nt: TGTGCCAGCAGTTGGGACAGGGGTAAAAACATTCAGTACTTC

v_call: TRBV15
d_call: -
j_call: TRBJ2-1
cdr3_length: 13
clone_size: -
cdr3_aa: CATSTGRGNEQFF
cdr3_nt: TGTGCCACCAGCACTGGACGGGGCAATGAGCAGTTCTTC

v_call: TRBV4-3
d_call: TRBD1
j_call: TRBJ1-6
cdr3_length: 14
clone_size: -
cdr3_aa: CASSNRDSNSPLHF
cdr3_nt: TGCGCCAGCAGCAACCGGGACAGCAATTCACCCCTCCACTTT

v_call: TRBV6-2/TRBV6-3
d_call: TRBD1
j_call: TRBJ2-7
cdr3_length: 15
clone_size: few
cdr3_aa: CASSFPTGGKSEQYF
cdr3_nt: TGTGCCAGCAGTTTCCCGACAGGGGGTAAAAGCGAGCAGTACTTC

v_call: TRBV7-2
d_call: -
j_call: TRBJ2-7
cdr3_length: 15
clone_size: many
cdr3_aa: CASSLRAPLSYEQYF
cdr3_nt: TGTGCCAGCAGTCTGCGGGCTCCACTTTCCTACGAGCAGTACTTC

v_call: TRBV20-1
d_call: -
j_call: TRBJ1-4
cdr3_length: 13
clone_size: few
cdr3_aa: CSARLRGREKLFF
cdr3_nt: TGCAGTGCTAGACTCCGAGGGAGGGAAAAACTGTTTTTT

v_call: TRBV6-2/TRBV6-3
d_call: -
j_call: TRBJ1-5
cdr3_length: 18
clone_size: once
cdr3_aa: CASSFDPLGQRYNQPQHF
cdr3_nt: TGTGCCAGCAGTTTCGACCCTCTAGGACAGCGATACAATCAGCCCCAGCATTTT

v_call: TRBV13
d_call: TRBD1
j_call: TRBJ2-3
cdr3_length: 15
clone_size: few
cdr3_aa: CASRPGQGRADTQYF
cdr3_nt: TGTGCCAGCAGACCAGGACAGGGAAGGGCAGATACGCAGTATTTT

v_call: TRBV28
d_call: -
j_call: TRBJ2-1
cdr3_length: 15
clone_size: -
cdr3_aa: CASSPLRNTDDEQFF
cdr3_nt: TGTGCCAGCAGTCCCTTGCGGAACACCGATGATGAGCAGTTCTTC

v_call: TRBV13
d_call: -
j_call: TRBJ1-1
cdr3_length: 14
clone_size: -
cdr3_aa: CASRPVGQNTEAFF
cdr3_nt: TGTGCCAGCCGCCCTGTGGGGCAGAACACTGAAGCTTTCTTT

v_call: TRBV5-1
d_call: -
j_call: TRBJ1-4
cdr3_length: 14
clone_size: -
cdr3_aa: CASSSSTGNEKLFF
cdr3_nt: TGCGCCAGCAGCAGCTCGACGGGGAATGAAAAACTGTTTTTT

v_call: TRBV7-6
d_call: -
j_call: TRBJ1-4
cdr3_length: 14
clone_size: -
cdr3_aa: CASSLRDVGEKLFF
cdr3_nt: TGTGCCAGCAGCCTACGGGACGTGGGTGAAAAACTGTTTTTT

v_call: TRBV12-3/TRBV12-4
d_call: TRBD2
j_call: TRBJ2-7
cdr3_length: 14
clone_size: -
cdr3_aa: CASTFSGGAYEQYF
cdr3_nt: TGTGCCAGCACTTTTAGCGGGGGGGCCTACGAGCAGTACTTC

v_call: TRBV5-6
d_call: -
j_call: TRBJ2-1
cdr3_length: 11
clone_size: -
cdr3_aa: CASSLMIEQFF
cdr3_nt: TGTGCCAGCAGCTTGATGATAGAGCAGTTCTTC

v_call: TRBV7-9
d_call: TRBD1
j_call: TRBJ2-4
cdr3_length: 17
clone_size: once
cdr3_aa: CASSLAGQGEAKNIQYF
cdr3_nt: TGTGCCAGCAGCTTAGCAGGACAGGGGGAGGCCAAAAACATTCAGTACTTC

v_call: TRBV29-1
d_call: TRBD2
j_call: TRBJ2-5
cdr3_length: 16
clone_size: -
cdr3_aa: CSVVVTSGGAQETQYF
cdr3_nt: TGCAGCGTTGTGGTGACTAGCGGGGGGGCGCAAGAGACCCAGTACTTC

v_call: TRBV20-1
d_call: TRBD1
j_call: TRBJ2-7
cdr3_length: 12
clone_size: few
cdr3_aa: CSPGQGDGEQYF
cdr3_nt: TGCAGTCCGGGACAGGGCGACGGCGAGCAGTACTTC

v_call: TRBV7-9
d_call: TRBD2
j_call: TRBJ2-1
cdr3_length: 16
clone_size: -
cdr3_aa: CASWTAERGGPNEQFF
cdr3_nt: TGTGCCAGCTGGACGGCCGAGCGGGGGGGCCCCAATGAGCAGTTCTTC

v_call: TRBV6-2/TRBV6-3
d_call: -
j_call: TRBJ1-5
cdr3_length: 14
clone_size: -
cdr3_aa: CASSYRVHNQPQHF
cdr3_nt: TGTGCCAGCAGTTACCGGGTCCATAATCAGCCCCAGCATTTT